This T cell receptor beta chain was documented in a study of T cells expressing NK-cell markers. Study results and caveats: Whether expanded NKG2C+ T cell clones were HCMV specific stayed uncertain. In a handful of donors, dominant clonotypes made up about 28.3-65% of CD3+CD56-NKG2C+ cells. Of the CD8+ T cells in more than five donors, roughly 1.0-7.0% belonged to dominant NKG2C+ clonotypes.

On this clonotype: Its matching antigen is unknown.

TCRdb re-called the 5' RACE reads; one entry per CDR3 protein, DNA not given. The sample shows 400,000 to 500,000 distinct CDR3 sequences, and about 7.1% sits with its ten largest clones. The sample consisted of blood T cells: a sorted CD56 or NKG2C T cell subset, CD4+ or CD8+ T cells, or bulk PBMC T cells (not recorded which). This receptor was obtained from a woman aged 18-70 years in good health.

The CDR3 loop reads CASGNVRLADYYEQYF. This chain links TRBV7-8 with TRBJ2-7; the D call of TRBD2 rests on TCRdb alone, since no DNA is present to check it. The germline CDR1 and CDR2 sequences are SGHVS and FQNEAQ. CDR3 length: 16 amino acids.